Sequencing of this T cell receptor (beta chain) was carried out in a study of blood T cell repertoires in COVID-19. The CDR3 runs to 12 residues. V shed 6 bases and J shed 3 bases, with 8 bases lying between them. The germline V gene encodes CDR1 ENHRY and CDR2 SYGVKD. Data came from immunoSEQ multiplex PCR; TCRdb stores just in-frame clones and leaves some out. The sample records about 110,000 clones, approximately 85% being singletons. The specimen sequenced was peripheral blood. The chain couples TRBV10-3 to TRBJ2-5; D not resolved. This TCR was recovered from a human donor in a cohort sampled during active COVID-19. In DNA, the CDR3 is TGTGCCATCAGATCAGAGGAAGAGACCCAGTACTTC. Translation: CAIRSEEETQYF.